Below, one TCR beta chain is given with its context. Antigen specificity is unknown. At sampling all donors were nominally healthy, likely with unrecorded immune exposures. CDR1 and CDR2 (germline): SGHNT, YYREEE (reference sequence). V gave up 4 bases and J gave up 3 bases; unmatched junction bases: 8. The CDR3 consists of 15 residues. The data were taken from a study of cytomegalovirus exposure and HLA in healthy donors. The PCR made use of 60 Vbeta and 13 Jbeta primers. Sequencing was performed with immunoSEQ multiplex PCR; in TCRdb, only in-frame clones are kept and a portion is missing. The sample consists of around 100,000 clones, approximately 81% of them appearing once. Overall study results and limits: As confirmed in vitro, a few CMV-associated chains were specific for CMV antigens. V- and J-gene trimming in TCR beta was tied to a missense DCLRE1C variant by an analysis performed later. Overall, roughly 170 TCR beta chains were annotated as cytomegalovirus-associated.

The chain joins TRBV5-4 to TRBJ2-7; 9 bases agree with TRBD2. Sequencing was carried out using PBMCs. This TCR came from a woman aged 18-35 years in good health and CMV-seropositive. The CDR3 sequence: CASSPTSGTFYEQYF. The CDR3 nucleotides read TGTGCCAGCAGCCCGACTAGCGGAACTTTCTACGAGCAGTACTTC.